The 15 T cell receptor beta chains presented below share a single source sample, sequenced in a study of control samples from healthy donors and cancer patients. Only in-frame clones appear in the TCRdb table, and some are missing; sequencing was by immunoSEQ multiplex PCR. The sample includes around 93,000 clones, roughly 92% of them seen just once. Sequenced sample: blood. Receptors originate from a human donor in good health. The donor label of this sample is uncertain.

This clone showed up just once. J is TRBJ2-7 and V is TRBV23-1; 8 nucleotides line up with TRBD1. TRBV23-1 is placed among ORFs of uncertain function. Trimming removed 2 bases from V and 2 bases from J; junction bases left unmatched: 17. The CDR3 contains 19 residues. The CDR3 DNA is TGCGCCAGCAGTCAAAGATCACAGAGCAGGGACAGGAGAACCTACGAGCAGTACGTC. Translated: CASSQRSQSRDRRTYEQYV.

This clone has just one count. The V gene is TRBV3-1 (or the pseudogene TRBV3-2), the J gene TRBJ1-3, with D perhaps matching TRBD1 (5 bases). Germline CDR1 LGHDT, CDR2 YNNKEL (reference sequence). V was cut by 4 bases and J by 3 bases, with 13 bases left in between. The CDR3 is 15 amino acids. Here the CDR3 reads CASSRLRQGGNTIYF. The CDR3 DNA reads as TGTGCCAGCAGCCGCCTGAGGCAGGGTGGAAACACCATATATTTT.

This CDR3 is CASNPDRDNEQFF. The CDR3 nucleotides are TGTGCCAGCAATCCAGACAGAGACAATGAGCAGTTCTTC. This chain connects TRBV12-3 or TRBV12-4 to TRBJ2-1, with a weak D call TRBD1 (5 bases). Between the trimmed V and J ends, which lost 7 bases and 5 bases, there was a span of 12 bases. The CDR3 consists of 13 residues.

The rearrangement links TRBV11-2 to TRBJ1-3; D call uncertain. The CDR3 runs 14 residues. Looked up from germline, CDR1 is SGHAT and CDR2 is FQNNGV. With 0 bases removed from V and 3 bases from J, the gap between germline ends came to 6 bases. The CDR3 sequence: CASSLDVFGNTIYF. CDR3 sequence (DNA): TGTGCCAGCAGCTTAGACGTATTTGGAAACACCATATATTTT.

The chain joins TRBV19 to TRBJ2-5, with D perhaps matching TRBD2 (6 bases). Trimming took off 3 bases at V and 2 bases at J, with 13 bases between the two ends. Germline V gives CDR1 LNHDA, CDR2 SQIVND (reference sequence). The CDR3 is 15 amino acids. Here the CDR3 DNA reads TGTGCCAGTAGTATGGGCGGCGGGATACAAGAGACCCAGTACTTC. It encodes CASSMGGGIQETQYF.

The chain has TRBV29-1 and TRBJ1-1, with no clear D. The length of the CDR3 is 11 residues. V was trimmed by 3 bases and J by 11 bases, leaving 13 bases between them. Germline loops: CDR1 SQVTM, CDR2 ANQGSEA. The CDR3 loop is CSVELLVGAFF. Here the CDR3 DNA reads TGCAGCGTTGAGTTACTGGTGGGGGCTTTCTTT.

The V call is TRBV3-1 (or the pseudogene TRBV3-2), the J call TRBJ1-4, with 9 bases fitting TRBD1. The CDR3 extends over 13 amino acids. Germline V gene sequence: CDR1 LGHDT, CDR2 YNNKEL (reference sequence). J lost 6 bases, V lost 8 bases, and 4 bases had no gene match. The CDR3 sequence is CASGRTGDEKLFF. The DNA for the CDR3 is TGTGCCAGCGGTCGGACAGGGGATGAAAAACTGTTTTTT.

V usage is TRBV15 and J usage is TRBJ1-4; a weak D match, TRBD1 (5 bases). The germline gives CDR1 LNHNV, CDR2 YYDKDF (reference sequence). V was pared by 9 bases and J by 0 bases, with 8 bases between. This CDR3 has 13 amino acids. The CDR3 region has the DNA TGTGCCACGGGACGGGCAACTAATGAAAAACTGTTTTTT. Translated: CATGRATNEKLFF.

This clone has a single count. The chain recombines TRBV9 with TRBJ2-3; no reliable D call. V lost 0 bases and J 5 bases, leaving 4 bases between the germline ends. The CDR3 covers 12 residues. Germline V CDR1 and CDR2: SGDLS, YYNGEE. CDR3 sequence: CASSVGVDTQYF. Written as DNA, the CDR3 is TGTGCCAGCAGCGTAGGGGTAGATACGCAGTATTTT.

J is TRBJ1-2 and V is TRBV5-1; D might be TRBD1 (5 bases). The V gene lost 5 bases and the J gene lost 2 bases, with 16 bases spanning the gap. The germline gives CDR1 SGHRS, CDR2 YFSETQ. The CDR3 consists of 15 residues. DNA for the CDR3: TGCGCCAGCAGGCAAGCACAGGAACCCAACTATGGCTACACCTTC. As protein: CASRQAQEPNYGYTF.

The chain recombines TRBV27 with TRBJ1-4; D is possibly TRBD1 (5 bases). Between the trimmed V and J ends, which lost 0 bases and 3 bases, there was a span of 14 bases. This CDR3 is built from 17 residues. Germline V gene data show CDR1 as MNHEY and CDR2 as SMNVEV (reference sequence). The chain's CDR3 is CASSLSGRVMANEKLFF. The DNA for the CDR3 is TGTGCCAGCAGTTTATCGGGCAGGGTTATGGCTAATGAAAAACTGTTTTTT.

The J gene is TRBJ2-5, the V gene TRBV6-1; D is unresolved. The CDR3 has 15 amino acids. Germline loops: CDR1 MNHNS, CDR2 SASEGT. Trimming pared 3 bases from V and 0 bases from J, leaving 11 bases between. The CDR3 protein is CASSENRADQETQYF. DNA for the CDR3: TGTGCCAGCAGTGAGAATAGGGCAGACCAAGAGACCCAGTACTTC.

The chain combines TRBV24-1 with TRBJ2-1; TRBD2 matches at 11 bases. There are 18 residues in the CDR3. The V segment lost 2 bases and the J segment 2 bases; nucleotides outside the gene matches: 7. The germline CDR1 and CDR2 sequences are KGHDR and SFDVKD. CDR3 nucleotide sequence: TGTGCCACCAGTGATTGGGGGACTAGCGGAGACCCCTACAATGAGCAGTTCTTC. The encoded protein is CATSDWGTSGDPYNEQFF.

The rearrangement links TRBV2 to TRBJ1-3; no reliable D call. Looked up from germline, CDR1 is SNHLY and CDR2 is FYNNEI. CDR3 length: 15 amino acids. Trimming stripped 7 bases from V and 0 bases from J, with 13 bases between. This CDR3 is CASKAYYSSGNTIYF. The CDR3 DNA is TGTGCCAGCAAGGCATACTACAGCTCTGGAAACACCATATATTTT.

The chain joins TRBV10-3 to TRBJ2-1, with D possibly TRBD2 on 6 matching bases. This CDR3 spans 14 amino acids. The germline gives CDR1 ENHRY, CDR2 SYGVKD. The V gene lost 4 bases and the J gene lost 3 bases, with 10 bases spanning the gap. The CDR3 reads CAISGVSGYNEQFF. As DNA, the CDR3 is TGTGCCATCAGTGGAGTTAGCGGCTACAATGAGCAGTTCTTC.